This T cell receptor beta chain was found in a study of shared clonotypes between healthy human individuals. General study findings and limits: Sharing across a few donors was seen in around 5% of naive CD4 clonotypes.

The V segment lost 5 bases and the J segment 7 bases; nucleotides outside the gene matches: 11. The CDR3 contains 15 residues. Looked up from germline, CDR1 is SGHNT and CDR2 is YENEEA. CD4+ cells were split into CD45RA+ naive and CD45RA-negative memory subsets. TCRdb's copy holds only in-frame clones and misses some; the assay was immunoSEQ multiplex PCR. The repertoire consists of some 300,000 clones, with over 70% occurring once and the leading ten covering 8% to 13%. As concerns this clone: Its target is unknown.

The chain combines TRBV11-3 with TRBJ2-1; 7 nucleotides agree with TRBD2. Material: memory CD4+ T cells sorted from blood. Subset meaning: CD45RA-negative fraction. The source of this sequence is a young man in good health. CDR3 sequence: CASSPGGPAGNEQFF. DNA for the CDR3: TGTGCCAGCAGCCCGGGGGGACCCGCGGGGAATGAGCAGTTCTTC.